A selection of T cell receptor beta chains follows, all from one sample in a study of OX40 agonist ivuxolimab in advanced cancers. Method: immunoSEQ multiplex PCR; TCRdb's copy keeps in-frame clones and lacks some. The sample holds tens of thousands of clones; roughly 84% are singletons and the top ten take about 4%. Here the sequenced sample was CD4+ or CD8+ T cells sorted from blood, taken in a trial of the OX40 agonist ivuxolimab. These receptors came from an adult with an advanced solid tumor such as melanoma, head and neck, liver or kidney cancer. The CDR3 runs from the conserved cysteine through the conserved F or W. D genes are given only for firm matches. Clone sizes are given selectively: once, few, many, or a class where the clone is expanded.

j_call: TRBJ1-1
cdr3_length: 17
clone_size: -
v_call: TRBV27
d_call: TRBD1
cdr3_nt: TGTGCCAGCAGTTCGCGACCGACAGGGGGCGGGAACACTGAAGCTTTCTTT
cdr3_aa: CASSSRPTGGGNTEAFF

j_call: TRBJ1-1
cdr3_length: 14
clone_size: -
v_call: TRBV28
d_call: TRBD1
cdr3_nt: TGTGCCAGCAGTTACGACAGGGGCAGGACTGAAGCTTTCTTT
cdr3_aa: CASSYDRGRTEAFF

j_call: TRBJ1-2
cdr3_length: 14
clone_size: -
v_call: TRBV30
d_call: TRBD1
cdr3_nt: TGTGCCTGGAAAGGGGACAGCCTAAACTATGGCTACACCTTC
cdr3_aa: CAWKGDSLNYGYTF

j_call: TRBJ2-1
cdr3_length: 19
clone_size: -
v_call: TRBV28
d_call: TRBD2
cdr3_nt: TGTGCCAGCAGTATCGATCGGTTGCGGGAGGGCCAACAGGGCAATGAGCAGTTCTTC
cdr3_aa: CASSIDRLREGQQGNEQFF

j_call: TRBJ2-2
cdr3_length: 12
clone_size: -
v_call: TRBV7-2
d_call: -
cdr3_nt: TGTGCCAGCAGTCGGCTGGCCGGGGAGCTGTTTTTT
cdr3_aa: CASSRLAGELFF

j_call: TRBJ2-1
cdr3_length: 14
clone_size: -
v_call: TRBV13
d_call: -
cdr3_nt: TGTGCCAGCAGCTTAGGGACATTTGGTAATGAGCAGTTCTTC
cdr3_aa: CASSLGTFGNEQFF

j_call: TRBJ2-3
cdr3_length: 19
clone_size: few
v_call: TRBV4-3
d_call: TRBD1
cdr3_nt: TGCGCCAGCAGCCGCGACAGGGTTGGGGCGGGTGACCTTATTGGTACGCAGTATTTT
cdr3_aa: CASSRDRVGAGDLIGTQYF

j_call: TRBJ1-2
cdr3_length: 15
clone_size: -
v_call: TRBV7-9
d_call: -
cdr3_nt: TGTGCCAGCAGCTTATTTGTTGGGGGCCCGGATGGCTACACCTTC
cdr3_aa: CASSLFVGGPDGYTF

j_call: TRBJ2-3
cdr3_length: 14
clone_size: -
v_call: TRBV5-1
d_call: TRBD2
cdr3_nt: TGCGCCAGCGGAAAGCGGGAGGGCCGGAGTACGCAGTATTTT
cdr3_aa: CASGKREGRSTQYF

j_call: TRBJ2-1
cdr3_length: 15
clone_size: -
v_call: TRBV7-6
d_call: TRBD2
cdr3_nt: TGTGCCAGCAGCTTGGGACTAGCGGGAGTCAATGAGCAGTTCTTC
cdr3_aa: CASSLGLAGVNEQFF

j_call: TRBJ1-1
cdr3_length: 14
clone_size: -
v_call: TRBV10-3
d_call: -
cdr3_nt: TGTGCCATCAGTGAGGGTAAGGGGATACCTGAAGCTTTCTTT
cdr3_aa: CAISEGKGIPEAFF

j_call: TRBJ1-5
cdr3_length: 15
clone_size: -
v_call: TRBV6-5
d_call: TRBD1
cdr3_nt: TGTGCCAGCAGTCTAACCGGACAGGGCAATCAGCCCCAGCATTTT
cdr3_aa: CASSLTGQGNQPQHF

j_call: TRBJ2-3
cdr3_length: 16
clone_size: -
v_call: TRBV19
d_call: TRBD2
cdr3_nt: TGTGCCAGTAGCAACTCGGGACTAGCGGGAACAGATACGCAGTATTTT
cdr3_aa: CASSNSGLAGTDTQYF

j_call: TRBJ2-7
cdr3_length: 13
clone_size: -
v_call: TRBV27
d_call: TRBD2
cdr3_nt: TGTGCCAGCAGTTGGACTAGTGGCTACGAGCAGTACTTC
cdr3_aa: CASSWTSGYEQYF

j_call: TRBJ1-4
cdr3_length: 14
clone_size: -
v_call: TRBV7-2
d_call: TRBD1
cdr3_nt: TGTGCCAGCAGCGATCAGGGGGCCCCTGAAAAACTGTTTTTT
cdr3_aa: CASSDQGAPEKLFF

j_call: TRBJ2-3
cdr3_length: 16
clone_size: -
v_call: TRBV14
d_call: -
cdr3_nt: TGTGCCAGCAGCGTGTTACGCGGAGCTAGCACAGATACGCAGTATTTT
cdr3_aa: CASSVLRGASTDTQYF

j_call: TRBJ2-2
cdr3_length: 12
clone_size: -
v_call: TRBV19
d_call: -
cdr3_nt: TGTGCCAGTAGTACAATCACCGGGGAGCTGTTTTTT
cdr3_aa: CASSTITGELFF